The present T cell receptor (beta chain) was sequenced within a study of blood T cell repertoires in COVID-19. Study as a whole: PBMCs, B-cell-depleted T cells, or T cells were the source of the cDNA or gDNA that made up the material.

Profiled with immunoSEQ multiplex PCR; TCRdb holds only in-frame clones, not every one. The top ten hold 50% of the sample, which has just under 65,000 clones, roughly 76% seen once. The V gene's germline CDR1 is MGHRA and CDR2 YSYEKL. After removal of 4 bases from V and 6 bases from J, the junction contained 19 bases not matched to a gene. The CDR3 extends over 18 amino acids. This clone was detected once. V and J are TRBV4-1 and TRBJ1-1, with TRBD1 identical over 8 bases. The sequenced sample was peripheral blood. This sequence was found in a woman of 80 years or more with acute or convalescent COVID-19. CDR3 amino acids: CASSLLIGRGRRGAEAFF. The DNA for the CDR3 is TGCGCCAGCAGCCTCCTGATTGGCAGGGGGCGCCGGGGGGCTGAAGCTTTCTTT.